This TCR beta chain was recovered during a study of T cell responses to AZD1222 COVID-19 vaccine. Study-wide context: Some second doses came at about 4 weeks and others at about 12 weeks; these were pooled.

V shed 4 bases and J shed 5 bases, with 18 bases lying between them. The CDR3 is made up of 15 amino acids. In germline, CDR1 is SGHRS, CDR2 YFSETQ. TCRdb's table, derived via immunoSEQ multiplex PCR, lists solely in-frame clones and lacks some. The sample gives some 69,000 clones, over 75% of which show up once; roughly 19% is in the top ten. This clone was counted a single time. The antigen remains unidentified. Study findings and constraints: Targets within unmutated variant regions were reportedly found for nearly half of spike-specific TCRs. Donors skewed white British and female; clonal diversity was possibly underestimated.

Material: peripheral blood, obtained on day 0 of AZD1222 vaccination. V and J are TRBV5-1 and TRBJ1-2; TRBD1 might be the D (6 bases). The clonotype originates from an adult in good health. DNA for the CDR3: TGCGCCAGCAGCCGGGGGCACGACGGTCCATATGGCTACACCTTC. It translates to CASSRGHDGPYGYTF.